This is a list of T cell receptor beta chains from one sample in a study of blood T cells in healthy people across ages. TCRdb called the 5' RACE reads again in MiXCR, with one record for every CDR3 protein. Counted here are fewer than 2,000,000 distinct CDR3 sequences, about two fifths occurring once; the ten biggest clones make up 23%. Input material: blood. These receptors originate from a human donor in good health. Each CDR3 is given with its conserved first and last residue. Fields, in order: D gene, V gene, CDR3 length, J gene, clone size, CDR3 DNA, CDR3 protein. D genes are given only for firm matches. Expanded clones are given a class, and other clones once, few, many or no size at all.

d_gene: TRBD2
v_gene: TRBV27
len: 16
j_gene: TRBJ2-5
abundance: NA
CDR3nt: TGTGCCAGCACCGATAGCGGGGGGACCCCACTGGAGACCCAGTACTTC
CDR3aa: CASTDSGGTPLETQYF

d_gene: NA
v_gene: TRBV29-1
len: 13
j_gene: TRBJ1-1
abundance: NA
CDR3nt: TGCAGCGTTGGTCCGGGTCGGGAAACTGAAGCTTTCTTT
CDR3aa: CSVGPGRETEAFF

d_gene: TRBD2
v_gene: TRBV7-2
len: 14
j_gene: TRBJ2-7
abundance: NA
CDR3nt: TGTGCCAGCAGCCGAGCGGGGGAGCGCTACGAGCAGTACTTC
CDR3aa: CASSRAGERYEQYF

d_gene: NA
v_gene: TRBV5-1
len: 14
j_gene: TRBJ1-1
abundance: many
CDR3nt: TGCGCCAGCAGCTGGGGACCCATGAACACTGAAGCTTTCTTT
CDR3aa: CASSWGPMNTEAFF

d_gene: NA
v_gene: TRBV7-2
len: 15
j_gene: TRBJ2-1
abundance: few
CDR3nt: TGTGCCAGCAGCCCCGACTCCCCTCTAGGGGATGAGCAGTTCTTC
CDR3aa: CASSPDSPLGDEQFF

d_gene: TRBD2
v_gene: TRBV9
len: 14
j_gene: TRBJ2-7
abundance: NA
CDR3nt: TGTGCCAGCAGCGTAGGAGCGGGGGATGGCGAGCAGTACTTC
CDR3aa: CASSVGAGDGEQYF

d_gene: TRBD1
v_gene: TRBV20-1
len: 14
j_gene: TRBJ1-2
abundance: few
CDR3nt: TGCAGTGCTAGAGAGACAGGGGAAAACTATGGCTACACCTTC
CDR3aa: CSARETGENYGYTF

d_gene: TRBD2
v_gene: TRBV13
len: 17
j_gene: TRBJ2-1
abundance: NA
CDR3nt: TGTGCCAGCAGCTCGGGACTAGCGACTAGCTCCTACAATGAGCAGTTCTTC
CDR3aa: CASSSGLATSSYNEQFF

d_gene: NA
v_gene: TRBV7-6
len: 14
j_gene: TRBJ2-7
abundance: NA
CDR3nt: TGTGCCAGCAGCTTAGGAACGGAGGGCTACGAGCAGTACTTC
CDR3aa: CASSLGTEGYEQYF

d_gene: NA
v_gene: TRBV7-2
len: 13
j_gene: TRBJ2-4
abundance: many
CDR3nt: TGTGCCAGCAGCTTAAGGGCCTCATACATTCAGTACTTC
CDR3aa: CASSLRASYIQYF

d_gene: TRBD1
v_gene: TRBV11-1
len: 16
j_gene: TRBJ2-2
abundance: few
CDR3nt: TGTGCCAGCAGACCTAACAGGGGGTCGGGCACCGGGGAGCTGTTTTTT
CDR3aa: CASRPNRGSGTGELFF

d_gene: TRBD2
v_gene: TRBV7-3
len: 15
j_gene: TRBJ2-1
abundance: NA
CDR3nt: TGTGCCAGCAGCTTAGCGGGGGGGCTGGCCAATGAGCAGTTCTTC
CDR3aa: CASSLAGGLANEQFF

d_gene: NA
v_gene: TRBV15
len: 12
j_gene: TRBJ1-2
abundance: many
CDR3nt: TGTGCCACCAGCAGAGATGTAGGAGGCTACACCTTC
CDR3aa: CATSRDVGGYTF

d_gene: NA
v_gene: TRBV12-3/TRBV12-4
len: 16
j_gene: TRBJ2-1
abundance: NA
CDR3nt: TGTGCCAGCGGGTCGAATCGGCGGAGCTCCTACAATGAGCAGTTCTTC
CDR3aa: CASGSNRRSSYNEQFF

d_gene: TRBD2
v_gene: TRBV12-3/TRBV12-4
len: 16
j_gene: TRBJ2-1
abundance: NA
CDR3nt: TGTGCCAACAGTTTTATCGGATTTCGGCTAGCGGGTGAGCAGTTCTTC
CDR3aa: CANSFIGFRLAGEQFF

d_gene: NA
v_gene: TRBV6-6
len: 12
j_gene: TRBJ1-2
abundance: few
CDR3nt: TGTGCCAGCAGTTACGACCGTTCTGGCTACACCTTC
CDR3aa: CASSYDRSGYTF

d_gene: NA
v_gene: TRBV5-6
len: 16
j_gene: TRBJ2-2
abundance: NA
CDR3nt: TGTGCCAGCAGCTTCTACGGGACGGGAAACACCGGGGAGCTGTTTTTT
CDR3aa: CASSFYGTGNTGELFF

d_gene: TRBD1
v_gene: TRBV7-3
len: 14
j_gene: TRBJ2-1
abundance: once
CDR3nt: TGTGCCAGCAGCTTGCGACAGGGGCGGGGTGAGCAGTTCTTC
CDR3aa: CASSLRQGRGEQFF

d_gene: TRBD2
v_gene: TRBV10-3
len: 16
j_gene: TRBJ2-3
abundance: NA
CDR3nt: TGTGCCATCAGTGAGGGGGGAGCGGGGAGGGCCGATACGCAGTATTTT
CDR3aa: CAISEGGAGRADTQYF

d_gene: NA
v_gene: TRBV6-5
len: 15
j_gene: TRBJ2-3
abundance: NA
CDR3nt: TGTGCCAGCAGTTATATCGCGGGTATTGCAGATACGCAGTATTTT
CDR3aa: CASSYIAGIADTQYF

d_gene: TRBD1
v_gene: TRBV20-1
len: 15
j_gene: TRBJ2-1
abundance: once
CDR3nt: TGCAGTGTTGGAGACAGGGTCGGGTCCTACAATGAGCAGTTCTTC
CDR3aa: CSVGDRVGSYNEQFF

d_gene: NA
v_gene: TRBV7-9
len: 11
j_gene: TRBJ1-2
abundance: many
CDR3nt: TGTGCCAGCAGCTCTATGTATGGCTACACCTTC
CDR3aa: CASSSMYGYTF

d_gene: TRBD1
v_gene: TRBV5-1
len: 16
j_gene: TRBJ2-5
abundance: NA
CDR3nt: TGCGCCAGCAGCACGACGGTCGGGGGACAGGGAGAGACCCAGTACTTC
CDR3aa: CASSTTVGGQGETQYF

d_gene: TRBD2
v_gene: TRBV2
len: 13
j_gene: TRBJ2-1
abundance: NA
CDR3nt: TGTGCCAGCAGTGTGACTAGCGGGGGCGAGCAGTTCTTC
CDR3aa: CASSVTSGGEQFF

d_gene: NA
v_gene: TRBV21-1
len: 15
j_gene: TRBJ1-4
abundance: NA
CDR3nt: TGTGCCAGCAGCAAAGACAGATACTTAAATGAAAAACTGTTTTTT
CDR3aa: CASSKDRYLNEKLFF

d_gene: TRBD1
v_gene: TRBV11-2
len: 16
j_gene: TRBJ2-1
abundance: NA
CDR3nt: TGTGCCAGCAGCTTATCCTCCGGGACAGGGGGCGATGAGCAGTTCTTC
CDR3aa: CASSLSSGTGGDEQFF

d_gene: NA
v_gene: TRBV12-3/TRBV12-4
len: 16
j_gene: TRBJ1-4
abundance: few
CDR3nt: TGTGCCAGCAGTCAAGGGACGGGGGTAACTAATGAAAAACTGTTTTTT
CDR3aa: CASSQGTGVTNEKLFF

d_gene: NA
v_gene: TRBV19
len: 11
j_gene: TRBJ2-1
abundance: NA
CDR3nt: TGTGCCAGTAGTATGACAGATGAGCAGTTCTTC
CDR3aa: CASSMTDEQFF

d_gene: NA
v_gene: TRBV4-1
len: 17
j_gene: TRBJ2-1
abundance: NA
CDR3nt: TGCGCCAGCAGCCAAGAAGCAAAGGGGCCACCACCTCGGGAGCAGTTCTTC
CDR3aa: CASSQEAKGPPPREQFF

d_gene: NA
v_gene: TRBV7-7
len: 14
j_gene: TRBJ2-7
abundance: NA
CDR3nt: TGTGCTAGCAGCTTATCGGAGGGGGCCTACGGGCAGTACTTC
CDR3aa: CASSLSEGAYGQYF

d_gene: NA
v_gene: TRBV6-2/TRBV6-3
len: 15
j_gene: TRBJ2-3
abundance: NA
CDR3nt: TGTGCCAGCAGACCCACCGGGACTGGCACAGATACGCAGTATTTT
CDR3aa: CASRPTGTGTDTQYF

d_gene: TRBD1
v_gene: TRBV12-3/TRBV12-4
len: 15
j_gene: TRBJ2-1
abundance: NA
CDR3nt: TGTGCCAGCAGACGGACAGGGGGCTCATTGATTGAGCAGTTCTTC
CDR3aa: CASRRTGGSLIEQFF

d_gene: NA
v_gene: TRBV6-2/TRBV6-3
len: 13
j_gene: TRBJ1-2
abundance: few
CDR3nt: TGTGCCAGCAGTTACCTTTCGGGCTATGGCTACACCTTC
CDR3aa: CASSYLSGYGYTF

d_gene: TRBD1
v_gene: TRBV6-2/TRBV6-3
len: 14
j_gene: TRBJ2-7
abundance: NA
CDR3nt: TGTGCCAGCAGTGCTACAGGGGGGCCCTACGAGCAGTACTTC
CDR3aa: CASSATGGPYEQYF